This TCR beta chain was identified in a study of CD8 T cells in Susac syndrome. This CDR3 is 14 amino acids long. V lost 0 bases, J lost 3 bases, and 12 bases lay in between. The germline gives CDR1 GTSNPN, CDR2 SVGIG (reference sequence). Roughly 0.45 to 1 ug RNA was reverse transcribed with random hexamers. TCRdb passed the immunoSEQ multiplex PCR reads through MiXCR, listing each CDR3 protein once. This table holds some 99,000 distinct CDR3 sequences, about 95% found once. The chain has TRBV30 and TRBJ2-7; D uncertain. Sequencing was done on a sample of CD4+ T cells from PBMCs. The TCR was taken from a human donor with Susac syndrome. The CDR3 DNA is TGTGCCTGGAGTGTAAAAGCCGGATTCTACGAGCAGTACTTC. Its protein is CAWSVKAGFYEQYF. Drawing the rest from reference TRBV30 and TRBJ2-7, the complete variable domain is SQTIHQWPATLVQPVGSPLSLECTVEGTSNPNLYWYRQAAGRGLQLLFYSVGIGQISSEVPQNLSASRPQDRQFILSSKKLLLSDSGFYLCAWSVKAGFYEQYFGPGTRLTVT.